This record covers a single T cell receptor beta chain. This sample was taken from a study of OX40 agonist ivuxolimab in advanced cancers. Across the whole study: Ivuxolimab, an antibody acting as an agonist of OX40 (CD134), was used to treat patients.

Generated by immunoSEQ multiplex PCR, the TCRdb table keeps only in-frame clones and is missing some. In the table there are just over 70,000 clones, about 83% of which are singletons. Blood got drawn at baseline, again on cycle 4 day 1, and then on cycle 7 day 1. In germline, CDR1 is LNHDA, CDR2 SQIVND (reference sequence). Deletions cut 6 bases from V and 4 bases from J, with 12 bases between. The CDR3 sequence is 14 residues long. The sequence derives from an adult with an advanced solid tumor such as melanoma, head and neck, liver or kidney cancer. The sequencing used CD4+ or CD8+ T cells sorted from blood, collected in a trial of the OX40 agonist ivuxolimab. The gene calls are TRBV19 and TRBJ2-2; tentatively, D is TRBD2 (5 bases). The CDR3 DNA reads TGTGCCAGTAGACTTGTGGCGGGCACCGGGGAGCTGTTTTTT. Residues: CASRLVAGTGELFF.